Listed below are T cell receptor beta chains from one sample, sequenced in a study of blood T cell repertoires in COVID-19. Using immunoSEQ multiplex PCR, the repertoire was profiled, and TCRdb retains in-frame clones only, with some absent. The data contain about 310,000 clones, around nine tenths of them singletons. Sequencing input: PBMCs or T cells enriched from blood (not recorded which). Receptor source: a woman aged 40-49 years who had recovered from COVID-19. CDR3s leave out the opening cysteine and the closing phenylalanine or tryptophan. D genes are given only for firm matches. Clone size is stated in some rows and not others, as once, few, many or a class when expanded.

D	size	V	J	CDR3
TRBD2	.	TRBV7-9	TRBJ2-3	ASSSGLEDTQY
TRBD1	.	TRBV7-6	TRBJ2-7	ASSSLDRGYEQY
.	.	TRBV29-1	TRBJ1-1	SVGGRAPGMNTEAF
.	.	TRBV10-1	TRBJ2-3	ASSVGSDTQY
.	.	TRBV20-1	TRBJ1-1	SALGATEAF
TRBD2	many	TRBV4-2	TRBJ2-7	ASSQDPGAGDEQY
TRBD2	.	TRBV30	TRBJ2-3	AWSQKGREGLSTDTQY
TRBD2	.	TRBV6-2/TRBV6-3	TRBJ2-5	ASSYGSGSPETQY
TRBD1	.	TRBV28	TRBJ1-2	ASSRAGGKDGYT
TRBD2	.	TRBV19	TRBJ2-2	ASSPLGLASGELF
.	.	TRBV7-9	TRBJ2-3	ASSSRRPSTDTQY
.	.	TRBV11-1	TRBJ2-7	ASSLNSAGSYEQY
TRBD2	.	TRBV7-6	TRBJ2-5	ASSSGLAGPYQETQY
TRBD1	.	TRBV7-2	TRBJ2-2	ASSLGQGARLTGELF
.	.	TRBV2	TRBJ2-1	ASSERGGKGALWGNEQF
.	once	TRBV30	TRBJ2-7	AWSVGRDFEQY
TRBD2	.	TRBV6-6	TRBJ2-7	ASSNGLAYEQY
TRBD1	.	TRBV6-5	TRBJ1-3	ASRIQGVAGNTIY
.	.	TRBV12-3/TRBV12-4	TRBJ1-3	ASSARGNTIY
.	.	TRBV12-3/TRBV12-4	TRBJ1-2	ASSRGDGYT
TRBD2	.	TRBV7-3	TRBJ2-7	ASSLTGSSGGYEQY
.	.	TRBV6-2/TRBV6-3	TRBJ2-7	ASSHSRWRSYEQY
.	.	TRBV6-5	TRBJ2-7	ASTPQGLSSYEQY
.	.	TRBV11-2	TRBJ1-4	ASSLDRNEKLF
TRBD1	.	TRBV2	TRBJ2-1	ASSGQGVNEQF
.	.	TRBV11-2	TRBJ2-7	ASSLGQNEQY
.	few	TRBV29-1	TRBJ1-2	SVVGQSGNYGYT
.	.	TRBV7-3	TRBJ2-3	ASSPIAGAGDTQY
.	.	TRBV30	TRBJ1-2	AWSTGHRLSYT
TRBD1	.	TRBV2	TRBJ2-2	ASSAPGGAPTGELF
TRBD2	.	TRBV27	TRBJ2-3	ASSPLLAGVADTQY
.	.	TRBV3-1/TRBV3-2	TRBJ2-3	ASSRELVQGTQY
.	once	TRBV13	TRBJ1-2	ASRSQTGSYGYT
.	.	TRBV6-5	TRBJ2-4	ASSYGGLAKNIQY
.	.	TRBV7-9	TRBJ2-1	ASSPRAGSYNEQF
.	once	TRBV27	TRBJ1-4	ASSFAWRGGEKLF
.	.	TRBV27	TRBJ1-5	ASSFSRNQPQH
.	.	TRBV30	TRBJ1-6	AWAGPGNSPLH
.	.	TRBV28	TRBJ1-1	ASSLLADLTEAF
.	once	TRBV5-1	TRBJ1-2	ASSLEGRGNYGYT
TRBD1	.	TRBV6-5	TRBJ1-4	TSSPQGNEKLF
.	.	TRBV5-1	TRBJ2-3	ASSFEGDTDTQY
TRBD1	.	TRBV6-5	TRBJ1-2	ASSYSGQGADYT
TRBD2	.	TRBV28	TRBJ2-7	ASSLSSGGVPYEQY
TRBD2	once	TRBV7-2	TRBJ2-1	ASSLVGGGNYNEQF
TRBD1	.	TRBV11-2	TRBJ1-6	ASSTGDRGFSPLH
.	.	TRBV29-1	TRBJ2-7	SVGGGERYEQY
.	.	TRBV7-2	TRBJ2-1	ASSPRANEQF
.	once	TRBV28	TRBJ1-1	ASSSAAGTEAF
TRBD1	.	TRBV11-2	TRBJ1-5	ASSPGTDYSNQPQH
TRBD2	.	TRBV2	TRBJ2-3	ASSLAGGWSDTQY
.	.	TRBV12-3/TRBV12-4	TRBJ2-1	ASSLSNEQF
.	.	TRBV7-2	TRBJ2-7	ASSWGGAYEQY
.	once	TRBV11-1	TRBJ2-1	ASSLSTGSSYNEQF
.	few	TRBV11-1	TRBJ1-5	ASSRGVDQPQH
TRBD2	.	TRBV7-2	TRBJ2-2	ASSTTSGSILGELF
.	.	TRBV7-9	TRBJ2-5	ASSHWTAYQETQY
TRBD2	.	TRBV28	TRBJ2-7	ASSLLRGGTAAALYEQY